Included here is one TCR beta chain sequence, with context. The target antigen is unknown. This sample was included in a study of a mutant IDH1 vaccine in newly diagnosed glioma. About the study: Sex among treated patients split around 62% male, roughly 40% female; mean age was roughly 40 years.

Time point specified: baseline, week 1 (first vaccination visit). As for treatment: pre-vaccination baseline after standard-of-care therapy. New IDH1-mutant, ATRX-lost WHO grade 3 or 4 astrocytomas occurred in donors. Study observations and caveats: In roughly 93% of patients, immune responses induced by the vaccine occurred. Seemingly, pseudoprogression had no relation to changes in the top peripheral T cell clonotypes.

The V gene lost 6 bases and the J gene lost 5 bases, with 15 bases spanning the gap. This CDR3 is 13 amino acids long. CDR1 and CDR2 (germline): SGHDT, YYEEEE. The repertoire was sequenced with immunoSEQ multiplex PCR; TCRdb's copy has only in-frame clones and lacks some. The sample shows around 26,000 clones, approximately 93% of them seen only once. This chain joins TRBV5-6 and TRBJ2-7; D may be TRBD1 (6 bases). The material sequenced was PBMCs, taken from a glioma patient treated with radiotherapy, temozolomide or both. The sequence derives from a man aged 40-49 years with glioma. This chain's CDR3 is CASTLNRVHEQYF. The CDR3 DNA reads TGTGCCAGCACCCTAAACAGGGTTCACGAGCAGTACTTC. The full variable domain, in which reference TRBV5-6 and TRBJ2-7 provide the parts outside the CDR3, is DAGVTQSPTHLIKTRGQQVTLRCSPKSGHDTVSWYQQALGQGPQFIFQYYEEEERQRGNFPDRFSGHQFPNYSSELNVNALLLGDSALYLCASTLNRVHEQYFGPGTRLTVT.